These T cell receptor beta chains were read from a single sample in a study of persistence of HIV-infected CD4 T cells. These receptors' targets are unknown. Repertoires were generated with immunoSEQ multiplex PCR, while TCRdb's copy carries only in-frame clones and drops some. The table has over 30,000 clones, approximately 85% seen once; the top ten hold approximately 1%. Source: cultured CD4+ T cells from PBMCs, taken from a patient who received antiretroviral therapy. The receptors originated from an adult with HIV. The donor label of this sample is uncertain. CDR3s include the opening cysteine and the closing phenylalanine or tryptophan. Each record gives: V gene, D gene, J gene, clone size, CDR3 protein, CDR3 DNA. D genes are given only for firm matches. Size tells how often a clone was seen (once, few, many) or the class of an expanded clone, and some rows leave it out.

>TRBV14|TRBD1|TRBJ2-4|NA
CASSPGTGRIQYF
TGTGCCAGCAGCCCCGGGACAGGGCGCATTCAGTACTTC
>TRBV29-1|NA|TRBJ1-5|NA
CSVGTGHSNQPQHF
TGCAGCGTTGGCACAGGACATAGCAATCAGCCCCAGCATTTT
>TRBV5-1|NA|TRBJ2-2|NA
CASSLEVTGELFF
TGCGCCAGCAGCTTGGAAGTAACCGGGGAGCTGTTTTTT
>TRBV4-1|NA|TRBJ1-3|NA
CASSQEERFSGNTIYF
TGCGCCAGCAGCCAAGAAGAACGGTTCTCTGGAAACACCATATATTTT
>TRBV5-1|NA|TRBJ2-7|NA
CASSLAWGGSSPEQYF
TGCGCCAGCAGCTTGGCTTGGGGGGGCAGCTCCCCCGAGCAGTACTTC
>TRBV7-8|TRBD1|TRBJ1-4|NA
CASGDRGRTNEKLFF
TGTGCCAGCGGAGACAGGGGGCGAACTAATGAAAAACTGTTTTTT
>TRBV19|NA|TRBJ2-7|NA
CASTDSWEQYF
TGTGCCAGTACGGATTCATGGGAGCAGTACTTC
>TRBV19|NA|TRBJ1-6|NA
CASGVPGSAPLHF
TGTGCCAGTGGGGTCCCCGGGTCGGCACCCCTCCACTTT
>TRBV7-2|NA|TRBJ1-5|NA
CASSRDKYSNQPQHF
TGTGCCAGCAGCAGGGACAAGTATAGCAATCAGCCCCAGCATTTT
>TRBV19|NA|TRBJ1-2|few
CASKPIQDSYGYTF
TGTGCCAGTAAACCCATACAGGACTCCTATGGCTACACCTTC